The 17 T cell receptor beta chains given below trace back to one sample, sequenced in a study of control samples from healthy donors and cancer patients. TCRdb keeps only in-frame clones here, not all; method: immunoSEQ multiplex PCR. The sample includes hundreds of thousands of clones, over 75% of them seen just once. Input material: PBMCs. Receptor source: a man aged 35 to 55 with head and neck cancer.

The J gene is TRBJ2-4, the V gene TRBV4-2, with D unclear. Trimming took off 1 base at V and 0 bases at J, with 4 bases between the two ends. The CDR3 is 14 residues long. Per germline, CDR1 LGHNA and CDR2 YNFKEQ. The CDR3 DNA reads as TGTGCCAGCAGCCAAGGGGGAGCCAAAAACATTCAGTACTTC. It encodes CASSQGGAKNIQYF.

The J gene is TRBJ2-7, the V gene TRBV27; weak D call: TRBD1 (6 bases). Trimming removed 5 bases at V and 3 bases at J, with 23 bases between. CDR1 is MNHEY, CDR2 SMNVEV, per germline (reference sequence). The CDR3 contains 17 residues. The chain's CDR3 is CASSPGTRDTDHYEQYF. The CDR3 DNA sequence: TGTGCCAGCAGTCCCGGAACCCGGGACACGGACCACTACGAGCAGTACTTC.

This rearrangement joins TRBV30 to TRBJ2-7, with D perhaps matching TRBD1 (6 bases). Germline V gene lookup returns CDR1 GTSNPN and CDR2 SVGIG (reference sequence). The CDR3 runs to 14 residues. V was clipped by 0 bases and J by 1 base, with 10 bases between them. The CDR3 region has the DNA TGTGCCTGGAGTGTAGCCAGGGGTTCCTACGAGCAGTACTTC. This gives the protein CAWSVARGSYEQYF.

The chain joins TRBV5-1 to TRBJ2-3, with D perhaps TRBD1 (5 bases). Germline-derived CDR1 and CDR2 are SGHRS and YFSETQ. CDR3 length: 14 residues. The germline V and J ends were trimmed by 0 bases and 2 bases, with 7 bases remaining between them. The CDR3 nucleotides are TGCGCCAGCAGCTTGGGACAGTACACAGATACGCAGTATTTT. Translating it yields CASSLGQYTDTQYF. Filled out from reference TRBV5-1 and TRBJ2-3, the complete variable domain reads KAGVTQTPRYLIKTRGQQVTLSCSPISGHRSVSWYQQTPGQGLQFLFEYFSETQRNKGNFPGRFSGRQFSNSRSEMNVSTLELGDSALYLCASSLGQYTDTQYFGPGTRLTVL.

V gene TRBV12-2 combines with J gene TRBJ2-3; TRBD1, the table's D call, was not compared with the DNA. TRBV12-2 is recorded as a pseudogene. The CDR3 is 17 residues long. CDR3 sequence reads: CASRLDTGSPSTDTQYF. Written as DNA, the CDR3 is TGTGCAAGTCGCTTAGATACAGGGAGCCCGAGCACAGATACGCAGTATTTT.

The J gene is TRBJ1-4, the V gene TRBV30; 8 positions agree with TRBD1. The CDR3 spans 14 residues. J was trimmed by 4 bases and V by 1 base; bases with no gene match: 2. From germline, CDR1 is GTSNPN and CDR2 SVGIG (reference sequence). CDR3 sequence: CAWSAGQVNEKLFF. In DNA form, the CDR3 reads TGTGCCTGGAGTGCGGGACAGGTTAATGAAAAACTGTTTTTT.

This chain connects TRBV9 to TRBJ1-1; no clear D gene. The V and J ends lost 4 bases and 1 base respectively, with 20 bases between them. CDR1 SGDLS and CDR2 YYNGEE come from the germline V gene. The CDR3 covers 17 residues. The CDR3 bases are TGTGCCAGCAGCCCCGGATCTCAACCCGTGCCGAACACTGAAGCTTTCTTT. Translated: CASSPGSQPVPNTEAFF.

This clone came up once. At the DNA level, this CDR3 is encoded by other sequences in the same sample as well. The V call is TRBV7-6, the J call TRBJ2-3; 10 bases are a match to TRBD2. This CDR3 comprises 16 residues. Trimming at V came to 5 bases and at J to 1 base, leaving 6 bases not matched to a gene. From germline, CDR1 is SGHVS and CDR2 FNYEAQ. The CDR3 nucleotides read TGTGCCAGCAGCCAGGGCCTAGCGGGAGGCACAGATACGCAGTATTTT. This codes for CASSQGLAGGTDTQYF.

J is TRBJ1-2 and V is TRBV7-9; 7 positions agree with TRBD1. After removal of 6 bases from V and 0 bases from J, the junction contained 7 bases not matched to a gene. There are 15 residues in the CDR3. The germline gives CDR1 SEHNR, CDR2 FQNEAQ (reference sequence). CDR3 in DNA: TGTGCCAGCAGTTACCGACAGGGTTCTAACTATGGCTACACCTTC. Translation: CASSYRQGSNYGYTF.

CDR3 in amino acids: CSVESGTAEAFF. The CDR3 bases are TGCAGCGTTGAAAGCGGGACAGCTGAAGCTTTCTTT. The chain joins TRBV29-1 to TRBJ1-1, with 7 positions matching TRBD1. This CDR3 contains 12 residues. V dropped 2 bases and J dropped 6; count of bases not matched to a gene: 3. Per the germline V gene, CDR1 is SQVTM and CDR2 is ANQGSEA.

This chain links TRBV6-5 with TRBJ2-7; 7 nucleotides align to TRBD1. Germline V gene lookup returns CDR1 MNHEY and CDR2 SVGAGI. The CDR3 consists of 14 residues. Losses at the gene ends were 5 bases for V and 5 bases for J; bases not matched to a gene: 9. The CDR3 spells CASSQTGLPHEQYF. CDR3 coding DNA: TGTGCCAGCAGTCAGACAGGGCTTCCCCACGAGCAGTACTTC.

The CDR3 sequence: CASSKAGGQETQYF. Here the CDR3 DNA reads TGTGCCAGCAGCAAAGCGGGGGGGCAAGAGACCCAGTACTTC. The rearrangement links TRBV21-1 to TRBJ2-5; the listed D gene, TRBD2, was not tested against the DNA. TRBV21-1 is deemed a pseudogene. This CDR3 is 14 amino acids long.

The count of this clone is one. CDR3 protein: CASSYSPGGIYEQYF. The DNA for the CDR3 is TGTGCCAGCAGTTACTCGCCAGGGGGTATCTACGAGCAGTACTTC. This rearrangement joins TRBV6-2 or TRBV6-3 to TRBJ2-7; 7 bases match TRBD1. Germline V gene data show CDR1 as MNHEY and CDR2 as SVGEGT. The CDR3 runs to 15 residues. J lost 3 bases, V lost 0 bases, and 5 bases had no gene match.

CDR3 in DNA: TGTGCCAGCAGCTTAGGTCGGGCAGCAGAGACCCAGTACTTC. Translating it yields CASSLGRAAETQYF. The chain carries TRBV11-3 and TRBJ2-5; D unclear. Germline-derived CDR1 and CDR2 are SGHNT and YENEEA. The CDR3 consists of 14 residues. V was cut by 1 base and J by 4 bases, with 10 bases left in between.

The chain couples TRBV20-1 to TRBJ1-5; unclear D gene. Trimming removed 3 bases from V and 2 bases from J, with 11 bases in between. The CDR3 extends over 14 amino acids. Per the germline V gene, CDR1 is DFQATT and CDR2 is SNEGSKA (reference sequence). CDR3 residues: CSASAGKGNQPQHF. Written as DNA, the CDR3 is TGCAGTGCTAGTGCGGGGAAGGGCAATCAGCCCCAGCATTTT.

The chain recombines TRBV4-3 with TRBJ2-7, with TRBD1 as a possible D gene (6 bases). The CDR3 is 16 residues long. Trimming pared 0 bases from V and 2 bases from J, leaving 14 bases between. Germline V gene sequence: CDR1 LGHNA, CDR2 YSLEER. CDR3 sequence (DNA): TGCGCCAGCAGCCAAGATATGGCAGGGGACACCTACGAGCAGTACTTC. This gives the protein CASSQDMAGDTYEQYF.

This rearrangement joins TRBV5-1 to TRBJ1-4; weak D call: TRBD1 (5 bases). Looked up from germline, CDR1 is SGHRS and CDR2 is YFSETQ. This CDR3 has 15 residues. With 0 bases removed from V and 5 bases from J, the gap between germline ends came to 11 bases. CDR3 bases: TGCGCCAGCAGCTTGGACGGGACCGGCAATGAAAAACTGTTTTTT. Its translation is CASSLDGTGNEKLFF.